Below are 2 T cell receptor beta chains sequenced from a single sample in a study of T cells in Graves' hyperthyroidism and ophthalmopathy. RNA transcripts yielded amplified TCR beta CDR3 regions. Primed by the HTBI set, a first-round RT-PCR was run on the TCR CDR3. TCRdb independently ran MiXCR on the multiplex PCR reads; one entry per CDR3 protein. The data show roughly 380,000 distinct CDR3 sequences, roughly 14% seen once. The sample taken for sequencing was blood. The receptors shown here come from a man aged 25 to 40 with Graves' hyperthyroidism that later progressed to Graves' ophthalmopathy.

There are many counts of this clonotype. The chain joins TRBV20-1 to TRBJ1-5; D remains ambiguous. Per germline, CDR1 DFQATT and CDR2 SNEGSKA (reference sequence). The CDR3 runs 14 residues. The V end lost 6 bases, the J end lost 0 bases, and 12 bases lay between the germline ends. As DNA, the CDR3 is TGCAGTGCAGTAGGACTTTATAGCAATCAGCCCCAGCATTTT. Residues: CSAVGLYSNQPQHF.

This clonotype was counted between two and nine times. The chain uses TRBV27 and TRBJ1-1; a weak D match, TRBD1 (5 bases). V shed 6 bases and J shed 1 base, with 12 bases lying between them. From germline, CDR1 is MNHEY and CDR2 SMNVEV (reference sequence). This CDR3 spans 14 amino acids. In DNA form, the CDR3 reads TGTGCCAGCAGGAGGGGACTAGGGAACACTGAAGCTTTCTTT. Translated: CASRRGLGNTEAFF.